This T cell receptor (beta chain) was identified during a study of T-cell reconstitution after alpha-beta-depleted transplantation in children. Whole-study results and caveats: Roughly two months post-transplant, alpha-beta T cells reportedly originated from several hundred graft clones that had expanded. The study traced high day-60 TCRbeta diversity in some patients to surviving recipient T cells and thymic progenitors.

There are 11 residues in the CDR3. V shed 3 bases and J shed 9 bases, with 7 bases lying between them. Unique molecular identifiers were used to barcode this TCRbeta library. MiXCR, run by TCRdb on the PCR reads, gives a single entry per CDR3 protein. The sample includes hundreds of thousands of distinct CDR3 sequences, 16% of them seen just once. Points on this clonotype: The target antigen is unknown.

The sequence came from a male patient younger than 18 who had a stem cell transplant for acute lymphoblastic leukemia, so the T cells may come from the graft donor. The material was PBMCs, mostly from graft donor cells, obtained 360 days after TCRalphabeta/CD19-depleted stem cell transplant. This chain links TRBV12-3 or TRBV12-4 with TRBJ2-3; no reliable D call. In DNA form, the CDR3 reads TGTGCCAGCAGTTTCGAGAACACGCAGTATTTT. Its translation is CASSFENTQYF.